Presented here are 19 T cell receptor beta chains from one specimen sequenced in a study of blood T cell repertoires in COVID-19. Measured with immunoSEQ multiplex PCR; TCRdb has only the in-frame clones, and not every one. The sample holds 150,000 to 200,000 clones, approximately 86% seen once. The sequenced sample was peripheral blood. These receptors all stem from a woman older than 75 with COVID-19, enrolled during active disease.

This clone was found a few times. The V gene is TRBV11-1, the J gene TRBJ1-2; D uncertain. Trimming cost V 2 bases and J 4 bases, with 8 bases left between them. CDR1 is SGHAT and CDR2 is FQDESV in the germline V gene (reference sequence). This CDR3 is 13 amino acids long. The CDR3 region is CASSLQQSYGYTF. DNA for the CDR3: TGTGCCAGCAGCTTACAACAGAGCTATGGCTACACCTTC.

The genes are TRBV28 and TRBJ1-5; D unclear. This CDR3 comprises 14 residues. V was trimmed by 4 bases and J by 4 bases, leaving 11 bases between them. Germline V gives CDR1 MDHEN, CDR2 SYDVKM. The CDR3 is CASSSGLGNQPQHF. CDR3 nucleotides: TGTGCCAGCAGTTCGGGATTGGGAAATCAGCCCCAGCATTTT.

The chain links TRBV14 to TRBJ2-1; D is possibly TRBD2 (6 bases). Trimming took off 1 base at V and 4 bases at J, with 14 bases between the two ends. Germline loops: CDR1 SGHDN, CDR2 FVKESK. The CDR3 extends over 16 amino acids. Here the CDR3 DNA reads TGTGCCAGCAGCCAAGCTGGAAGACTAGATTACAATGAGCAGTTCTTC. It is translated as CASSQAGRLDYNEQFF.

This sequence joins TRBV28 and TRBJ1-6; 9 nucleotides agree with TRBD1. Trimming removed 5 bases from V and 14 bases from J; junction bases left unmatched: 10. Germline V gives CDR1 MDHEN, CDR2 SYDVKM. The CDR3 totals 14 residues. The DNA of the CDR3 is TGTGCCAGCAGTAGAACAGGGGGCTCAGGGACCCTCCACTTT. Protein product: CASSRTGGSGTLHF.

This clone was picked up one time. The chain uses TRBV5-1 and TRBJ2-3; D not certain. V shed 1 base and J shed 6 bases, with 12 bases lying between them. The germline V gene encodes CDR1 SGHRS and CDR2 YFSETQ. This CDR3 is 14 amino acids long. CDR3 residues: CASSLNPGSDTQYF. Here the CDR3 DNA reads TGCGCCAGCAGCTTGAATCCGGGTTCGGATACGCAGTATTTT.

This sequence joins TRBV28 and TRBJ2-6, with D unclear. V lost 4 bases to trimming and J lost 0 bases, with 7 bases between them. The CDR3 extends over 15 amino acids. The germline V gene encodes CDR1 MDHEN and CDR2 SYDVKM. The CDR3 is CASSYFDSGANVLTF. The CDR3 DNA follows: TGTGCCAGCAGTTACTTCGACTCTGGGGCCAACGTCCTGACTTTC.

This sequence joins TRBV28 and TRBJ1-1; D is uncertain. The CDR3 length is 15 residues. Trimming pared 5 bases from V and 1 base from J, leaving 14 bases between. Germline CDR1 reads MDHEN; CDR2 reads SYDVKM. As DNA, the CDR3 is TGTGCCAGCAGTCCCGTGGGCAGGCGGAACACTGAAGCTTTCTTT. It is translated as CASSPVGRRNTEAFF.

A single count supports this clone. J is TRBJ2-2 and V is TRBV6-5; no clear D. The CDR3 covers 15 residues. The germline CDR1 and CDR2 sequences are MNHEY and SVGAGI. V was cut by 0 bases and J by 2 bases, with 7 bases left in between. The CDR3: CASSYSNRNTGELFF. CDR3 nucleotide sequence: TGTGCCAGCAGTTACTCGAACAGAAACACCGGGGAGCTGTTTTTT.

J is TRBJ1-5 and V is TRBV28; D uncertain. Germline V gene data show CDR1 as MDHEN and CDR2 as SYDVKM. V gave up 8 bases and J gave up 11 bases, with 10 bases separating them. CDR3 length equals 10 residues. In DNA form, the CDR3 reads TGTGCCAGCGGCCCTAGGTCCCAGCATTTT. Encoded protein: CASGPRSQHF.

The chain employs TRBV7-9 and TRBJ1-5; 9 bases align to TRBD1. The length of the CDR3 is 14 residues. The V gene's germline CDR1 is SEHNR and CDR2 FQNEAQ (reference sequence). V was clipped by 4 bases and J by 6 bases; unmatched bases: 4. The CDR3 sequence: CASSSTGGTQPQHF. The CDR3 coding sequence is TGTGCCAGCAGCTCGACAGGGGGTACTCAGCCCCAGCATTTT.

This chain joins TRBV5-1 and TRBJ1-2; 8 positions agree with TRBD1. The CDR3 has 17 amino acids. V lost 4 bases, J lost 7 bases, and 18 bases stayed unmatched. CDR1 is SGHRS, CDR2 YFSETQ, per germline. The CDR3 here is CASSHLTGGQGSRGYTF. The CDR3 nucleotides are TGCGCCAGCAGCCATTTAACCGGAGGACAGGGTTCGCGTGGCTACACCTTC.

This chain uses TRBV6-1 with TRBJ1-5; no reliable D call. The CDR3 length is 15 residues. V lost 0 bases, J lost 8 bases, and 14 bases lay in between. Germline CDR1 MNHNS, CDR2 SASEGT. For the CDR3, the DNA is TGTGCCAGCAGTGAAGCGACCTCCAAAGGAGAGCCCCAGCATTTT. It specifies CASSEATSKGEPQHF.

The CDR3 nucleotides read TGTGCCAGTAGTACGGCTAGCGGATACGAGCAGTACTTC. This encodes CASSTASGYEQYF. This chain uses TRBV19 with TRBJ2-7; 7 bases map to TRBD2. V lost 4 bases, J lost 4 bases, and 4 bases stayed unmatched. The CDR3 is made up of 13 amino acids. CDR1 is LNHDA, CDR2 SQIVND, per germline (reference sequence).

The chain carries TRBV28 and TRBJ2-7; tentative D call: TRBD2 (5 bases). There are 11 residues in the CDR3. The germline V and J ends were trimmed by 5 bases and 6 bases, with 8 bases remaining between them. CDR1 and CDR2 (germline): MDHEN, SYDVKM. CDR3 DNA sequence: TGTGCCAGCAGTGGGAGAGGCGAGCAGTACTTC. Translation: CASSGRGEQYF.

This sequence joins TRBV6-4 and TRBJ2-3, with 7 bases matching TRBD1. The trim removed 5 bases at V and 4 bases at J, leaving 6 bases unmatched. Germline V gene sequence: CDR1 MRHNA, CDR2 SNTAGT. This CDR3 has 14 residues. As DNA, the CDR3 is TGTGCCAGCAGTTCACTCCAGGGGGCAGATACGCAGTATTTT. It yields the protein CASSSLQGADTQYF.

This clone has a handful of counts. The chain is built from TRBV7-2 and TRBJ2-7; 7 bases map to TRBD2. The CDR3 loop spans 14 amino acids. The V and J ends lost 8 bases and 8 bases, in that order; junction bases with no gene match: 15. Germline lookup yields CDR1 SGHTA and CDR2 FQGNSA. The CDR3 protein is CASGALGGRMQQYF. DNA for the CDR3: TGTGCCAGCGGCGCCCTCGGCGGGAGAATGCAGCAGTACTTC.

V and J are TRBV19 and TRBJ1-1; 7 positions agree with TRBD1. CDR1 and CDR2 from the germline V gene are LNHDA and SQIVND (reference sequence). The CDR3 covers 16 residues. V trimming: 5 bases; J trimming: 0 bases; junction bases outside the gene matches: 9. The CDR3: CASSGLQGPLNTEAFF. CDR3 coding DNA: TGTGCCAGTAGTGGATTACAGGGGCCGTTGAACACTGAAGCTTTCTTT.

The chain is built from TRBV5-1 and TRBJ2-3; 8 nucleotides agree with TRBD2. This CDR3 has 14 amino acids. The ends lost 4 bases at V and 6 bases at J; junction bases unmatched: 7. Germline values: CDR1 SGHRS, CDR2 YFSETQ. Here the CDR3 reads CASSTSGERDTQYF. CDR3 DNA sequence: TGCGCCAGCAGCACTAGCGGAGAAAGGGATACGCAGTATTTT.

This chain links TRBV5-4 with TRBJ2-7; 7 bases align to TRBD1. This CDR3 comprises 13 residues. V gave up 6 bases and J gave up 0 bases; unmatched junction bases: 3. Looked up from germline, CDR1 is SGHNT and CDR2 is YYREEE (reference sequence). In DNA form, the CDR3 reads TGTGCCAGCAAGGGGGACAGCTCCTACGAGCAGTACTTC. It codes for CASKGDSSYEQYF.